The entry that follows covers one T cell receptor beta chain sequence. These data originate in a study of CD8+ T cells in alopecia areata. The V end lost 4 bases, the J end lost 7 bases, and 13 bases lay between the germline ends. Germline V gene data show CDR1 as MGHRA and CDR2 as YSYEKL. The CDR3 sequence is 13 residues long. The treatment: oral pan-JAK inhibitor, 5-10 mg twice daily. CD4+ and CD8+ T cells were sorted from PBMCs. It was cDNA, reverse transcribed from extracted RNA, that served as the sequencing template. Repertoires were generated with immunoSEQ multiplex PCR, while TCRdb's copy carries only in-frame clones and drops some. Here the sample spans some 130,000 clones, roughly 52% being singletons.

Sequences were derived from CD8+ T cells sorted from blood, sampled at week 4, from a patient treated with tofacitinib. The sequence came from a human donor with alopecia areata. The V and J genes are TRBV4-1 and TRBJ1-2; no firm D call. The chain's CDR3 is CASSPLGGSGYTF. The CDR3 DNA reads as TGCGCCAGCAGCCCCTTGGGTGGTTCTGGCTACACCTTC.